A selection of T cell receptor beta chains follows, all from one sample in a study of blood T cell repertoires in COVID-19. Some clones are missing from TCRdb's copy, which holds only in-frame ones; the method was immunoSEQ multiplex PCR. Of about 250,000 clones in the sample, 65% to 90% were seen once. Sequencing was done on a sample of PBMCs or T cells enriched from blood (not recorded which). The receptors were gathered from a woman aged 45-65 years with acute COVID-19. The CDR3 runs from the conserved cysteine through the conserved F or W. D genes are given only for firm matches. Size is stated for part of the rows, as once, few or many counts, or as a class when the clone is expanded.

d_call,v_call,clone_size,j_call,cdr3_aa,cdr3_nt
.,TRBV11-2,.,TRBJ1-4,CASSYNNEKLFF,TGTGCCAGCAGTTACAATAATGAAAAACTGTTTTTT
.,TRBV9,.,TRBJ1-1,CASSAYSNGDTEAFF,TGTGCCAGCAGCGCGTACTCCAACGGTGACACTGAAGCTTTCTTT
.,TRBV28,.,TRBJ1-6,CASSSPSGFNNSPLHF,TGTGCCAGCAGTTCCCCTTCGGGGTTTAATAATTCACCCCTCCACTTT
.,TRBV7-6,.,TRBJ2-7,CASSPLFGGEANEQYF,TGTGCCAGCAGCCCCCTATTTGGGGGCGAAGCCAACGAGCAGTACTTC
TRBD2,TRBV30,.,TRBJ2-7,CAWSWGGFRYEQYF,TGTGCCTGGAGCTGGGGAGGGTTCAGGTACGAGCAGTACTTC
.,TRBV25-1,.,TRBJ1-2,CASSEQGGGALDYGYTF,TGTGCCAGCAGTGAGCAAGGGGGGGGCGCGTTGGACTATGGCTACACCTTC
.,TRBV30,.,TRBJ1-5,CAWSVRRDSNQPQHF,TGTGCCTGGAGTGTACGCAGGGATAGCAATCAGCCCCAGCATTTT
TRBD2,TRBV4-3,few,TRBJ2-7,CASSQAGDYTYEQYF,TGCGCCAGCAGCCAAGCGGGGGACTATACCTACGAGCAGTACTTC
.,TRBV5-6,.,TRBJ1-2,CASTQQGGFYGYTF,TGTGCCAGCACCCAGCAAGGGGGTTTCTATGGCTACACCTTC
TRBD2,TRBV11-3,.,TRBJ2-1,CASSPTSGGFGEQFF,TGTGCCAGCAGCCCCACTAGCGGGGGATTTGGTGAGCAGTTCTTC
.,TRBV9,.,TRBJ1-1,CASSVQGTMNTEAFF,TGTGCCAGCAGCGTTCAGGGGACCATGAACACTGAAGCTTTCTTT
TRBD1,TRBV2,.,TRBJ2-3,CASSRTGMSTDTQYF,TGTGCCAGCAGCAGGACAGGGATGTCGACAGATACGCAGTATTTT
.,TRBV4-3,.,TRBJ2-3,CASSQDLQRNTDTQYF,TGCGCCAGCAGCCAAGATTTACAGAGAAACACAGATACGCAGTATTTT
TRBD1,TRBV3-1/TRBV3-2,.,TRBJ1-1,CASRRGQGMNTEAFF,TGTGCCAGCAGAAGGGGACAGGGAATGAACACTGAAGCTTTCTTT
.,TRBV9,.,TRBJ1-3,CASSVDVFSSGNTIYF,TGTGCCAGCAGCGTAGATGTGTTCAGCTCTGGAAACACCATATATTTT
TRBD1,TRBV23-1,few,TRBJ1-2,CATCRTGDYGYTF,TGCGCCACCTGTAGGACAGGGGACTATGGCTACACCTTC
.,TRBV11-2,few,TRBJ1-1,CASSLVGNRNTEAFF,TGTGCCAGCAGCTTAGTGGGTAACAGAAACACTGAAGCTTTCTTT
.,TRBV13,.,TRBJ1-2,CASSYGPGPLF,TGTGCCAGCAGCTACGGTCCAGGCCCACTCTTC
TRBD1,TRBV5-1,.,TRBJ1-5,CASSPGTDHQPQHF,TGCGCCAGCAGCCCCGGGACAGACCATCAGCCCCAGCATTTT
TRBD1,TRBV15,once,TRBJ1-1,CATSTGTGKMNTEAFF,TGTGCCACCAGCACCGGGACAGGGAAAATGAACACTGAAGCTTTCTTT
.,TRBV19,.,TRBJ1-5,CATKGTGRNQPQHF,TGTGCTACTAAAGGAACGGGTCGCAATCAGCCCCAGCATTTT
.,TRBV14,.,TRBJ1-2,CASSQDLSIGYTF,TGTGCCAGCAGCCAAGATTTGAGTATCGGGTACACCTTC
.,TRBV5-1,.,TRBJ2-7,CASSLAGSYEQYF,TGCGCCAGCAGCTTGGCCGGGTCCTACGAGCAGTACTTC
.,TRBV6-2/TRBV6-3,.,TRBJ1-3,CASSLFGPGTGNTIYF,TGTGCCAGCAGTCTATTCGGCCCAGGGACTGGAAACACCATATATTTT
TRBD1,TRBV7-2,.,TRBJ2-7,CASSLGGQGKYEQYF,TGTGCCAGCAGCTTAGGGGGACAGGGGAAGTACGAGCAGTACTTC